The 8 T cell receptor beta chains reported below all come from one sample, sequenced in a study of blood T cell repertoires in COVID-19. The protocol was immunoSEQ multiplex PCR, while the TCRdb copy is restricted to in-frame clones and leaves out a portion. The table lists about 120,000 clones, approximately 82% of them singletons. The specimen sequenced was peripheral blood. The receptors originated from a man between 65 and 79 years old with active or convalescent COVID-19.

The J gene is TRBJ2-3, the V gene TRBV2, with 7 bases lining up with TRBD1. The length of the CDR3 is 14 residues. Trimming cost V 9 bases and J 2 bases; bases outside gene matches: 8. CDR1 and CDR2 from the germline V gene are SNHLY and FYNNEI. The CDR3 sequence: CASRGQTVTDTQYF. CDR3 nucleotides: TGTGCCAGTCGGGGACAGACCGTCACAGATACGCAGTATTTT.

V gene TRBV27 combines with J gene TRBJ2-1; possible D gene TRBD2, 7 bases. Germline CDR1 reads MNHEY; CDR2 reads SMNVEV (reference sequence). There are 14 residues in the CDR3. Deletions cut 1 base from V and 8 bases from J, with 12 bases between. Here the CDR3 reads CASSLFGGADEQFF. For the CDR3, the DNA is TGTGCCAGCAGTTTATTTGGGGGGGCGGATGAGCAGTTCTTC.

The chain couples TRBV5-4 to TRBJ2-1, with TRBD2 matching 11 bases. Germline CDR1 reads SGHNT; CDR2 reads YYREEE (reference sequence). The CDR3 is 14 amino acids. The junction had 2 bases not matched to a gene; V was cut back by 2 bases and J by 7 bases. This CDR3 reads CASSFLAGGNEQFF. The CDR3 region has the DNA TGTGCCAGCAGCTTCCTAGCGGGAGGTAATGAGCAGTTCTTC.

The V call is TRBV4-1, the J call TRBJ1-2; TRBD1 aligns across 7 bases. There are 15 residues in the CDR3. Germline values: CDR1 MGHRA, CDR2 YSYEKL. Germline trimming cut 1 base from V and 4 bases from J; bases unmatched to any gene: 6. In nucleotides, the CDR3 is TGCGCCAGCAGCCAAGCGACAGGGCTCACCTATGGCTACACCTTC. Its translation: CASSQATGLTYGYTF.

The DNA of the CDR3 is TGTGCCAGCAGTTACTCGAGAGTTAGCCCCAATGCTAAAGGTAGCACAGATACGCAGTATTTT. This translates into CASSYSRVSPNAKGSTDTQYF. The chain joins TRBV6-2 or TRBV6-3 to TRBJ2-3; D remains ambiguous. Trimming shortened V by 0 bases and J by 0 bases, and 25 bases separated the two germline ends. This CDR3 comprises 21 residues. Germline CDR1 and CDR2: MNHEY and SVGEGT.

This sequence joins TRBV5-4 and TRBJ1-2; 7 nucleotides align to TRBD1. Losses at the gene ends were 4 bases for V and 4 bases for J; bases not matched to a gene: 10. Germline V gene lookup returns CDR1 SGHNT and CDR2 YYREEE (reference sequence). This CDR3 has 15 amino acids. As DNA, the CDR3 is TGTGCCAGCAGCATAGGGACAGAGCTCGTCTATGGCTACACCTTC. Protein sequence: CASSIGTELVYGYTF.

The V and J genes are TRBV28 and TRBJ1-2; TRBD1 is a possible D gene (5 bases). CDR1 MDHEN and CDR2 SYDVKM come from the germline V gene. V was trimmed by 5 bases and J by 7 bases, leaving 11 bases between them. This CDR3 spans 12 amino acids. CDR3 sequence: CASSPGIRGYTF. The CDR3 bases are TGTGCCAGCAGTCCAGGGATTCGTGGCTACACCTTC.

This chain links TRBV6-2 or TRBV6-3 with TRBJ1-2; 7 nucleotides agree with TRBD1. Germline V CDR1 and CDR2: MNHEY, SVGEGT. The CDR3 is 15 residues long. The V segment lost 0 bases and the J segment 4 bases; nucleotides outside the gene matches: 5. DNA of the CDR3: TGTGCCAGCAGTTACTCGACAGGGAGAGGCTATGGCTACACCTTC. Translation: CASSYSTGRGYGYTF.